This note documents a single T cell receptor (beta chain) sequence. This record comes from a study of blood T cell repertoires in COVID-19. The V gene end was trimmed by 2 bases and the J gene end by 10 bases; junction bases not matched to a gene: 6. The CDR3 length is 14 residues. Germline CDR1 is GTSNPN and CDR2 is SVGIG (reference sequence). Profiling relied on immunoSEQ multiplex PCR, and the TCRdb table lists in-frame clones only, not all of them. The sample holds approximately 350,000 clones, roughly 86% seen once. The chain combines TRBV30 with TRBJ1-6; 9 bases line up with TRBD1. The sample was peripheral blood. The sequence derives from a woman aged 65 to 85 with COVID-19, enrolled during active disease. The CDR3 region has the DNA TGTGCCTGGAGTAGGGAACAGGGGGCCTCACCCCTCCACTTT. Encoded protein: CAWSREQGASPLHF.